The present T cell receptor (beta chain) was sequenced within a study of molecular identifiers for immune sequencing clone quantification. Study-level background: Four portions were sequenced after RNA from about 20,000 or 100,000 naive CD8 cells was split five ways in replicates. Study-wide points: Clones with over 20 RNA copies captured over 99% of effector molecules but under 1% of naive ones.

The bulk TCR libraries were made with methods described before and with listed TCR primers. TCRdb processed the PCR reads anew with MiXCR; each CDR3 protein has one entry. The sample yields hundreds of thousands of distinct CDR3 sequences, less than 30% seen once. Germline loops: CDR1 MDHEN, CDR2 SYDVKM. Trimming stripped 4 bases from V and 6 bases from J, with 19 bases between. CDR3 length equals 15 residues. Sorting captured naive CD8 T cells as CD8+CD4-CCR7+CD45RA+. At least ten counts were recorded for this clonotype. The antigen remains unidentified. This sequence originates from a human donor in good health. Some libraries in this study had Jurkat cell RNA spiked in. The source material was naive CD8+ T cells from blood, with Jurkat cell RNA spiked in. Subset reported: FACS-sorted CD8+CD4-CCR7+CD45RA+ naive T cells. V usage is TRBV28 and J usage is TRBJ2-7; weak D call: TRBD2 (5 bases). The DNA for the CDR3 is TGTGCCAGCAGTTCCCAAGACTATGCCGGGGTCGAGCAGTACTTC. It yields the protein CASSSQDYAGVEQYF.